This TCR beta chain was sequenced in a study of beta chain features in type 1 diabetes. This clone has just a few counts. All of the isolated RNA was reverse transcribed, so expressed TCRB transcripts were sequenced. Libraries were prepared by immunoSEQ multiplex PCR; TCRdb keeps only in-frame clonotypes and omits some of them. The sample consists of around 430,000 clones, over 25% of them appearing once. V dropped 0 bases and J dropped 1; count of bases not matched to a gene: 2. The CDR3 extends over 16 amino acids. In germline, CDR1 is MNHEY, CDR2 SVGAGI. The sequence came from a man in his late teens or twenties in good health. Sequencing was done on a sample of naive CD4+ T cells from blood. This rearrangement joins TRBV6-5 to TRBJ2-3; TRBD2 matches 9 bases. CDR3 sequence reads: CASSYSRLAGTDTQYF. CDR3 sequence (DNA): TGTGCCAGCAGTTACTCGAGACTAGCGGGCACAGATACGCAGTATTTT.